Ten or more counts support the clone carrying this T cell receptor (beta chain). Germline lookup yields CDR1 SQVTM and CDR2 ANQGSEA. The CDR3 contains 16 residues. V lost 4 bases, J lost 2 bases, and 9 bases stayed unmatched. TCRdb re-called the RT-PCR reads with MiXCR, one entry per CDR3 protein. The sample has about 700,000 distinct CDR3 sequences, 14% seen once. The clonotype was recovered from a female donor in good health, serving as a healthy control. J is TRBJ2-3 and V is TRBV29-1; TRBD2 matches 10 bases. The sequenced sample consisted of memory CD4+ T cells from blood. CDR3 loop: CSVGSYSGRYTDTQYF. The CDR3 nucleotides are TGCAGCGTTGGGTCCTATAGCGGGAGGTACACAGATACGCAGTATTTT.